A single sample is the source of the 10 T cell receptor beta chains below, sequenced in a study of read filtering for tumor transcriptome and immune sequencing (dated by TCRdb to the early 2020s). The instrument was an Illumina HiSeq 4000. The Immunoverse kit was used to build TCR libraries from approximately 410 ng RNA, with molecular barcoded adaptors covering alpha/delta and beta/gamma chains. The public reads were run again by TCRdb, first through fastp at Q25 and then through MiXCR, and only productive beta chains were kept. For every CDR3 protein sequence, its rows merge into one entry that carries the most common genes and DNA. For this sample the table gives fewer than 150,000 distinct CDR3 sequences, of which about an eighth were detected only once. 9.5% to 12% of the sample is held by the ten biggest clonotypes. The sequencing sample was made of a population of CD138-negative cells sorted from bone marrow. This sample's cell subset or site label indicates: bone marrow mononuclear cells depleted of CD138+ plasma/myeloma cells by negative magnetic selection. All receptors come from a donor aged 40 or older with multiple myeloma.

This clonotype was seen ten or more times. The V gene is TRBV28, the J gene TRBJ1-4, with D perhaps TRBD1 (5 bases). CDR3 length equals 14 residues. V gave up 5 bases and J gave up 8 bases, with 15 bases separating them. Germline V gene sequence: CDR1 MDHEN, CDR2 SYDVKM. The CDR3 spells CASSLPGTVEKLFF. CDR3 bases: TGTGCCAGCAGTCTTCCCGGGACGGTCGAAAAACTGTTTTTT.

With respect to this clonotype: This may be a read error, as it is one base from a much larger clone. The CDR3 sequence: CSAARDGAYEQYF. For the CDR3, the DNA is TGCAGTGCTGCCAGGGACGGGGCCTACGAGCAGTACTTC. The rearrangement uses TRBV20-1 and TRBJ2-7; the D call may be TRBD1 or TRBD2 (5 bases each). The CDR3 sequence is 13 residues long. V lost 5 bases to trimming and J lost 2 bases, with 13 bases between them. Looked up from germline, CDR1 is DFQATT and CDR2 is SNEGSKA (reference sequence).

This clonotype has just a few counts. The rearrangement uses TRBV11-2 and TRBJ2-3; no definite D call. V was clipped by 3 bases and J by 2 bases, with 9 bases between them. The CDR3 runs to 14 residues. The V gene's germline CDR1 is SGHAT and CDR2 FQNNGV. CDR3 in DNA: TGTGCCAGCAGCTTCAGCCAAGACACAGATACGCAGTATTTT. Its translation: CASSFSQDTDTQYF.

Many counts were recorded for this clonotype. The chain links TRBV20-1 to TRBJ2-7; 10 positions agree with TRBD2. Germline V lookup: CDR1 DFQATT, CDR2 SNEGSKA (reference sequence). The V and J ends lost 4 bases and 0 bases, in that order; junction bases with no gene match: 6. This CDR3 contains 15 residues. Written as DNA, the CDR3 is TGCAGTGCTACACCCAGCGGGGGGGTCTCCTACGAGCAGTACTTC. Protein product: CSATPSGGVSYEQYF.

In its sample, this clonotype was seen many times. The genes are TRBV20-1 and TRBJ2-7, with D perhaps matching TRBD1 (6 bases). Germline V gene sequence: CDR1 DFQATT, CDR2 SNEGSKA (reference sequence). V lost 7 bases, J lost 1 base, and 11 bases lay in between. The CDR3 consists of 12 residues. The CDR3 here is CSGTGPSYEQYF. The CDR3 DNA reads as TGCAGTGGCACAGGGCCTTCCTACGAGCAGTACTTC.

Of note for this clonotype: This clone may be a read error of a much larger clone one base away. This chain connects TRBV10-1 to TRBJ2-7; 8 nucleotides match TRBD2. Germline values: CDR1 WNHNN, CDR2 SYGVQD (reference sequence). CDR3 length: 15 residues. After removal of 0 bases from V and 7 bases from J, the junction contained 8 bases not matched to a gene. The CDR3: CASSESPAGAREQYF. The CDR3 DNA reads TGCGCCAGCAGTGAGTCGCCAGCGGGAGCGAGGGAGCAGTACTTC.

Concerning this clonotype: This may be a read error: a much more frequent sequence differs by one nucleotide. The chain carries TRBV7-8 and TRBJ2-4, with 11 bases matching TRBD2. With the DNA end fitting TRBJ2-3 better, the J assignment may be wrong. Per germline, CDR1 SGHVS and CDR2 FQNEAQ. CDR3 length: 14 residues. CDR3 in amino acids: CASSQGLAVDAQYF. The CDR3 nucleotides are TGTGCCAGCAGCCAGGGACTAGCGGTCGATGCGCAGTATTTT.

This clonotype was counted ten times or more. The genes are TRBV20-1 and TRBJ1-2; a possible D gene is TRBD1 (6 bases). CDR1 and CDR2 (germline): DFQATT, SNEGSKA (reference sequence). Trimming cost V 3 bases and J 7 bases, with 9 bases left between them. This CDR3 contains 11 residues. CDR3 nucleotide sequence: TGCAGTGCTAGCAGGGGATTTGGCTACACCTTC. It specifies CSASRGFGYTF.

The chain couples TRBV3-1 to TRBJ2-5, with TRBD2 identical over 8 bases. Germline loops: CDR1 LGHDT, CDR2 YNNKEL (reference sequence). CDR3 length: 16 residues. Trimming removed 1 base from V and 1 base from J; junction bases left unmatched: 5. The DNA for the CDR3 is TGTGCCAGCAGCCAAGGGGCGAGCGGGGGCCAAGAGACCCAGTACTTC. Translation: CASSQGASGGQETQYF.

This clonotype was counted at least ten times. The gene calls are TRBV20-1 and TRBJ2-6; TRBD2 is a possible D gene (5 bases). Between the trimmed V and J ends, which lost 2 bases and 4 bases, there was a span of 12 bases. Germline CDR1 is DFQATT and CDR2 is SNEGSKA (reference sequence). CDR3 length: 15 residues. CDR3: CSARPPPGGANVLTF. DNA for the CDR3: TGCAGTGCTAGACCGCCCCCGGGAGGGGCCAACGTCCTGACTTTC.